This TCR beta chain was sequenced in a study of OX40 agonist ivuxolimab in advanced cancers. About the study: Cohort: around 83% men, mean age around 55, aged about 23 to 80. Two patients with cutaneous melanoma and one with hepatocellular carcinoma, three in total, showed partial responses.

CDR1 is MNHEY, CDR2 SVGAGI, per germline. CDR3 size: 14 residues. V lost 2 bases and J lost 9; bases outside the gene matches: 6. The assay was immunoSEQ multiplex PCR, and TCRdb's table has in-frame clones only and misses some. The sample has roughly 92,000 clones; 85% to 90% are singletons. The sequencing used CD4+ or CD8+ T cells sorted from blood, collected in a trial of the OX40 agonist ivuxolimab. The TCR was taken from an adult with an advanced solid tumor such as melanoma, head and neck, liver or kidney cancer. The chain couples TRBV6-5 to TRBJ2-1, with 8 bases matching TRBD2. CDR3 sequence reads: CASSYTGGFGEQFF. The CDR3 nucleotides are TGTGCCAGCAGTTACACGGGAGGGTTCGGTGAGCAGTTCTTC.